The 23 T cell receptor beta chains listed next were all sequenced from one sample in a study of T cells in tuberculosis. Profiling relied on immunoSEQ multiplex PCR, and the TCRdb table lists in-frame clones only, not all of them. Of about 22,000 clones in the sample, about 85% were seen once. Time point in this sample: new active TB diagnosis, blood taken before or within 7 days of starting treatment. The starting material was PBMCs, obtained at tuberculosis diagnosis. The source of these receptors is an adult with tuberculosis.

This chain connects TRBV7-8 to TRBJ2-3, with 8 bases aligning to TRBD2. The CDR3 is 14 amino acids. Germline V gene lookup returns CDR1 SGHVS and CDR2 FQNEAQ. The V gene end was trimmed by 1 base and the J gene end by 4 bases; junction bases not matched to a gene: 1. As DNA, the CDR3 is TGTGCCAGCAGCTTAGACGGGGGGGCAGATACGCAGTATTTT. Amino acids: CASSLDGGADTQYF.

The CDR3 DNA reads as TGTGCCAGCAGTGAAGCTGGGACAGTGGGCAATCAGCCCCAGCATTTT. Its translation is CASSEAGTVGNQPQHF. The chain is built from TRBV6-1 and TRBJ1-5; 7 nucleotides align to TRBD1. CDR1 is MNHNS, CDR2 SASEGT, per germline. The CDR3 is 16 residues long. Losses at the gene ends were 0 bases for V and 2 bases for J; bases not matched to a gene: 4.

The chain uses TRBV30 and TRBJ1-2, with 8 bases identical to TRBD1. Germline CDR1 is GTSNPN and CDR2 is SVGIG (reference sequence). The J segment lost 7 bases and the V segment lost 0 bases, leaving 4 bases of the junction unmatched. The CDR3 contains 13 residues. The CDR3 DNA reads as TGTGCCTGGAGTGTACAGGGACAGGCTGGCTACACCTTC. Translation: CAWSVQGQAGYTF.

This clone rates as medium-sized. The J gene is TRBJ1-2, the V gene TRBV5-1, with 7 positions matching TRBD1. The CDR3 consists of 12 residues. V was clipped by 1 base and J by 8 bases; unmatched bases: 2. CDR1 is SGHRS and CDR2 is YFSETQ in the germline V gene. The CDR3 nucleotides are TGCGCCAGCAGCTTGCAGGGGGGAGGCTACACCTTC. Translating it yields CASSLQGGGYTF.

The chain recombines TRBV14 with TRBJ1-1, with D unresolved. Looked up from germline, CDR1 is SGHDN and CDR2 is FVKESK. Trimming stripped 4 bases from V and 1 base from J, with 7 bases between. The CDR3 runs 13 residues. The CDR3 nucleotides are TGTGCCAGCAGCCCGGAGTGGAACACTGAAGCTTTCTTT. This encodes CASSPEWNTEAFF. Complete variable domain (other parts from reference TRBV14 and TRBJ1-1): EAGVTQFPSHSVIEKGQTVTLRCDPISGHDNLYWYRRVMGKEIKFLLHFVKESKQDESGMPNNRFLAERTGGTYSTLKVQPAELEDSGVYFCASSPEWNTEAFFGQGTRLTVV.

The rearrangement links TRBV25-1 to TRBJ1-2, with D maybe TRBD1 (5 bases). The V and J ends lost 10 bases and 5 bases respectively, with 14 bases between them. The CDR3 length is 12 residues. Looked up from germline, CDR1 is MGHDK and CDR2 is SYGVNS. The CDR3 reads CATRAGGYGYTF. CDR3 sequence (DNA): TGTGCCACCCGGGCCGGGGGATATGGCTACACCTTC.

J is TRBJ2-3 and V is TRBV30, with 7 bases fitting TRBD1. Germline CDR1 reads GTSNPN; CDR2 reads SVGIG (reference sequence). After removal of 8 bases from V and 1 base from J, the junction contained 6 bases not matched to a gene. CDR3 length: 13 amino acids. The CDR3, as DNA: TGTGCCCGTAGGGGACAGCGCACAGATACGCAGTATTTT. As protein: CARRGQRTDTQYF.

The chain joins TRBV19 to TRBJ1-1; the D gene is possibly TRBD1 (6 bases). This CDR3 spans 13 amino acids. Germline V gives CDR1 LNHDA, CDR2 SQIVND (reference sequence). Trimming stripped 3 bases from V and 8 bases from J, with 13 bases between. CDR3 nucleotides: TGTGCCAGTAGTATCGAGGGACACCGCGAAGCTTTCTTT. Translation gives CASSIEGHREAFF.

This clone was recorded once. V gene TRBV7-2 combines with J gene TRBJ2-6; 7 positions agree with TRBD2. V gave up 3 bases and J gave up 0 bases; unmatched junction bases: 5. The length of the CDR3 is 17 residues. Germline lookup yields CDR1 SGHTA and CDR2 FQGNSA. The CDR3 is CASSFAGVHSGANVLTF. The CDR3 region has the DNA TGTGCCAGCAGCTTCGCGGGAGTACACTCTGGGGCCAACGTCCTGACTTTC.

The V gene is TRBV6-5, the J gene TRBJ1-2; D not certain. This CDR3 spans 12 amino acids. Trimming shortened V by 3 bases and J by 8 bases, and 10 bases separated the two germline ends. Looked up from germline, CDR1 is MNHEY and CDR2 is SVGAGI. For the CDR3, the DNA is TGTGCCAGCAGTTATGGTGGAGAAGGCTACACCTTC. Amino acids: CASSYGGEGYTF.

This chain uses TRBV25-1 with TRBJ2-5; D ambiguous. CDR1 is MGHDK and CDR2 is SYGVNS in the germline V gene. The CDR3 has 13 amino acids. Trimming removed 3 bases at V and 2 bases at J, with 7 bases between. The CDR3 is CASSEMAQETQYF. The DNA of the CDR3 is TGTGCCAGCAGTGAGATGGCACAAGAGACCCAGTACTTC.

The DNA of the CDR3 is TGTGCCAGCAGGATAGACAGGGGGCGCACTGAAGCTTTCTTT. Amino acids: CASRIDRGRTEAFF. J is TRBJ1-1 and V is TRBV28; 10 bases agree with TRBD1. The trim removed 6 bases at V and 4 bases at J, leaving 5 bases unmatched. The germline CDR1 and CDR2 sequences are MDHEN and SYDVKM. CDR3 length: 14 residues.

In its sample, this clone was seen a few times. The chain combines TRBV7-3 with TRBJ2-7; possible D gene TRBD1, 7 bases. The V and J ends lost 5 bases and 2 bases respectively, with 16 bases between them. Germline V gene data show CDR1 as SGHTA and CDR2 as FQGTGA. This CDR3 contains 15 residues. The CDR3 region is CASSPGGTGTYEQYF. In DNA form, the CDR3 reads TGTGCCAGCAGCCCAGGGGGGACGGGGACCTACGAGCAGTACTTC.

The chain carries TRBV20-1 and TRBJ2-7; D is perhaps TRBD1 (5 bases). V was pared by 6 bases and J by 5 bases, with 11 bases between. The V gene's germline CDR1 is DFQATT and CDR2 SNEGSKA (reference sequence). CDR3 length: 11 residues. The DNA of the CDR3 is TGCAGTGCCATCACAGGAGACGAGCAGTACTTC. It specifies CSAITGDEQYF.

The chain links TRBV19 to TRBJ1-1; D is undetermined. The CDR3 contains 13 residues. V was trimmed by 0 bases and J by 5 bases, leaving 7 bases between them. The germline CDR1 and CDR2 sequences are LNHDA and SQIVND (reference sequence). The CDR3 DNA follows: TGTGCCAGTAGTATAGAAAGGAGGACTGAAGCTTTCTTT. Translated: CASSIERRTEAFF.

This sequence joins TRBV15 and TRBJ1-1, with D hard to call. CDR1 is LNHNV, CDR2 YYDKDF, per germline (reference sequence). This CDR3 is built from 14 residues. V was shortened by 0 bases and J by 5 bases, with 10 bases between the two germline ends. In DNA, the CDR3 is TGTGCCACCAGCAGAGATCGGGAGGGAACTGAAGCTTTCTTT. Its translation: CATSRDREGTEAFF. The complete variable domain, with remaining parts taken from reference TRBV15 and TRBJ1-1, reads DAMVIQNPRYQVTQFGKPVTLSCSQTLNHNVMYWYQQKSSQAPKLLFHYYDKDFNNEADTPDNFQSRRPNTSFCFLDIRSPGLGDTAMYLCATSRDREGTEAFFGQGTRLTVV.

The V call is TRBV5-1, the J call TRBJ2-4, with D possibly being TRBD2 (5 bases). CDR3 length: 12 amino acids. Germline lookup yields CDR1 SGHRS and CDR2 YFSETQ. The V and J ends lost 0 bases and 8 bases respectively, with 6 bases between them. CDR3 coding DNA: TGCGCCAGCAGCTTGGCCGGGGACATTCAGTACTTC. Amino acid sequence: CASSLAGDIQYF.

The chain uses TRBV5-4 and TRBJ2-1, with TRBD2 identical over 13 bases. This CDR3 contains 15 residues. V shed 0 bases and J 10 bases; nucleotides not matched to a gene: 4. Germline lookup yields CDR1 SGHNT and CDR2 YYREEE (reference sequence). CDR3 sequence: CASSLGLAGGEEQFF. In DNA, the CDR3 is TGTGCCAGCAGCTTGGGACTAGCGGGAGGAGAAGAGCAGTTCTTC.

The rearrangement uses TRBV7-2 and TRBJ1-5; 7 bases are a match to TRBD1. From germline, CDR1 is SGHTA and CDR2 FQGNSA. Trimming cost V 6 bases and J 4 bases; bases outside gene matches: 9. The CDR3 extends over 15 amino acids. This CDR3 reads CASRQTGTVNQPQHF. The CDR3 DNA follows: TGTGCCAGCAGGCAAACCGGGACAGTGAATCAGCCCCAGCATTTT.

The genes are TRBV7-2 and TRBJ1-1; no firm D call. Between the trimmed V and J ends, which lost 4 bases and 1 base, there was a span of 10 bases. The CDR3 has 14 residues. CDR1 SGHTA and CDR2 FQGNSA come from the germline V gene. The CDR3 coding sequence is TGTGCCAGCAGCTACGGAGGAGGGAACACTGAAGCTTTCTTT. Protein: CASSYGGGNTEAFF.

CDR3 in DNA: TGTGCCAGCAACAGGGCGGCCACCGGGGAGCTGTTTTTT. Amino acids: CASNRAATGELFF. This rearrangement joins TRBV28 to TRBJ2-2; tentative D call: TRBD1 (6 bases). V was trimmed by 7 bases and J by 4 bases, leaving 10 bases between them. CDR3 length equals 13 residues. Germline lookup yields CDR1 MDHEN and CDR2 SYDVKM.

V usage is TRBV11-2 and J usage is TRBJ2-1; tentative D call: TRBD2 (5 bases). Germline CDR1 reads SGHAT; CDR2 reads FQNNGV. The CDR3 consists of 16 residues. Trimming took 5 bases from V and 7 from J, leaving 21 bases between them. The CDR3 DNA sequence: TGTGCCAGCAGCCCCCGGAGAGCGGAGGTTGGGAATGAGCAGTTCTTC. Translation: CASSPRRAEVGNEQFF. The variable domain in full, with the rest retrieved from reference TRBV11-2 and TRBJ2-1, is EAGVAQSPRYKIIEKRQSVAFWCNPISGHATLYWYQQILGQGPKLLIQFQNNGVVDDSQLPKDRFSAERLKGVDSTLKIQPAKLEDSAVYLCASSPRRAEVGNEQFFGPGTRLTVL.

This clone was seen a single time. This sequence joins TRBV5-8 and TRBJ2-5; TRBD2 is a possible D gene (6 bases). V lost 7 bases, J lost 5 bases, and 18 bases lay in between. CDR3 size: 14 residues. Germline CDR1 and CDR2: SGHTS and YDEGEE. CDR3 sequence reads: CASSEDIGGETQYF. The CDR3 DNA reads TGTGCCAGCTCGGAAGACATAGGAGGGGAGACCCAGTACTTC.